Given below is one T cell receptor beta chain in context. CDR1 MGHDK and CDR2 SYGVNS come from the germline V gene. The CDR3 sequence is 15 residues long. V was pared by 8 bases and J by 4 bases, with 12 bases of the junction left unmatched. 5'RACE with constant-segment primers built TCRalpha and TCRbeta cDNA libraries with UMIs. From the 5' RACE reads, TCRdb called clonotypes with MiXCR, one entry per CDR3 protein. The sample holds under 550,000 distinct CDR3 sequences, 15% to 20% seen once. The data are from a study of T-cell memory formation after mild COVID-19. This receptor was taken from an adult woman who had mild COVID-19 (a few samples of this study predate the infection). Cell type and time point are not known. V is TRBV25-1 and J is TRBJ1-1; TRBD1 matches at 8 bases. The material sequenced was PBMCs or a T cell subset sorted from them (not recorded which). In DNA, the CDR3 is TGTGCCAGCTCCCCCCGCGGACAGGGTGGCACTGAAGCTTTCTTT. This codes for CASSPRGQGGTEAFF.